This entry lists 13 T cell receptor beta chains sequenced from one sample in a study of T cell responses to AZD1222 COVID-19 vaccine (dated by TCRdb to about 2021). Explained via the paper, the time point label denotes: about 28 days (+/-7) after the second vaccine dose. The library was obtained by the immunoSEQ multiplex PCR assay. Held by TCRdb, this immuneACCESS table contains in-frame sequences only and omits some clones. Under half of the omission traces to an unresolved V gene where checked; the cause of the rest is unknown. For this sample there are more than 80,000 clones; 80% to 95% appear just once. Clones ranked in the top ten supply less than 4% of the sample. Sequences were derived from peripheral blood, sampled 28 days after the second AZD1222 dose. These receptors were taken from an adult who received the AZD1222 COVID-19 vaccine.

V and J are TRBV11-2 and TRBJ1-1, with D uncertain. Germline-derived CDR1 and CDR2 are SGHAT and FQNNGV. The CDR3 is 13 residues long. V was trimmed by 4 bases and J by 8 bases, leaving 14 bases between them. The DNA for the CDR3 is TGTGCCAGCAGCTCCGGTCGGGGTTTGGAAGCTTTCTTT. It encodes CASSSGRGLEAFF.

This rearrangement joins TRBV20-1 to TRBJ2-1, with D perhaps matching TRBD2 (5 bases). Germline CDR1 is DFQATT and CDR2 is SNEGSKA (reference sequence). V lost 3 bases and J lost 9, with 15 bases in between. The CDR3 is 13 residues long. CDR3 protein: CSASFRARGEQFF. The DNA for the CDR3 is TGCAGTGCTAGTTTCCGGGCCCGGGGTGAGCAGTTCTTC.

V usage is TRBV7-9 and J usage is TRBJ2-5; no reliable D call. Between the trimmed V and J ends, which lost 5 bases and 3 bases, there was a span of 16 bases. Per the germline V gene, CDR1 is SEHNR and CDR2 is FQNEAQ (reference sequence). The CDR3 is 15 residues long. CDR3 nucleotide sequence: TGTGCCAGCAGCCCCCAATCCGGGCCCGAAGAGACCCAGTACTTC. Translated, it gives CASSPQSGPEETQYF.

V and J are TRBV21-1 and TRBJ1-1; the D call in the table, TRBD1, was not verified against the DNA. TRBV21-1 is a pseudogene locus. The CDR3 has 14 amino acids. The CDR3 is CASSGGQGVSLAFF. CDR3 nucleotide sequence: TGTGCCAGCAGCGGCGGACAGGGGGTTTCGTTAGCTTTCTTT.

The V call is TRBV3-1 (or the pseudogene TRBV3-2), the J call TRBJ2-7, with D perhaps assigned TRBD1 or TRBD2 (5 bases each). The CDR3 loop spans 16 amino acids. Trimming removed 4 bases at V and 4 bases at J, with 20 bases between. Germline values: CDR1 LGHDT, CDR2 YNNKEL (reference sequence). CDR3 loop: CASSRYSGTANYEQYF. CDR3 DNA: TGTGCCAGCAGCCGGTACTCCGGGACGGCGAATTACGAGCAGTACTTC.

The rearrangement links TRBV29-1 to TRBJ1-1; a weak D match, TRBD1 (5 bases). V was clipped by 3 bases and J by 4 bases, with 12 bases between them. CDR1 SQVTM and CDR2 ANQGSEA come from the germline V gene. This CDR3 contains 13 residues. The CDR3 is CSVEQGEVTEAFF. CDR3 nucleotide sequence: TGCAGCGTTGAGCAAGGGGAGGTCACTGAAGCTTTCTTT.

The rearrangement links TRBV2 to TRBJ1-1; a weak D match, TRBD1 (6 bases). Germline assignment: CDR1 SNHLY and CDR2 FYNNEI. This CDR3 is 15 amino acids long. V was trimmed by 8 bases and J by 1 base, leaving 17 bases between them. The DNA of the CDR3 is TGTGCCAGCGGCAGGGCAGGGGTCAGGAACACTGAAGCTTTCTTT. It encodes CASGRAGVRNTEAFF.

The chain carries TRBV9 and TRBJ2-7; 8 nucleotides match TRBD1. The trim removed 4 bases at V and 3 bases at J, leaving 6 bases unmatched. Germline values: CDR1 SGDLS, CDR2 YYNGEE. This CDR3 is built from 14 residues. CDR3 amino acids: CASSLGDRGYEQYF. The CDR3 coding sequence is TGTGCCAGCAGCCTCGGTGACAGGGGCTACGAGCAGTACTTC.

The J gene is TRBJ1-4, the V gene TRBV30; D is possibly TRBD1 (6 bases). The CDR3 totals 15 residues. V was clipped by 0 bases and J by 2 bases, with 10 bases between them. Germline values: CDR1 GTSNPN, CDR2 SVGIG (reference sequence). Here the CDR3 reads CAWSVQGRTNEKLFF. DNA of the CDR3: TGTGCCTGGAGTGTACAGGGACGGACTAATGAAAAACTGTTTTTT. The full variable domain, with the rest looked up from reference TRBV30 and TRBJ1-4, is SQTIHQWPATLVQPVGSPLSLECTVEGTSNPNLYWYRQAAGRGLQLLFYSVGIGQISSEVPQNLSASRPQDRQFILSSKKLLLSDSGFYLCAWSVQGRTNEKLFFGSGTQLSVL.

This rearrangement joins TRBV7-3 to TRBJ2-2; the D gene is possibly TRBD2 (6 bases). V shed 8 bases and J shed 2 bases, with 15 bases lying between them. Per the germline V gene, CDR1 is SGHTA and CDR2 is FQGTGA. The CDR3 contains 15 residues. The CDR3 region is CASGDSGLNTGELFF. The CDR3 nucleotides read TGTGCCAGCGGGGATAGCGGATTAAACACCGGGGAGCTGTTTTTT. The complete variable domain, with remaining parts taken from reference TRBV7-3 and TRBJ2-2, reads GAGVSQTPSNKVTEKGKYVELRCDPISGHTALYWYRQSLGQGPEFLIYFQGTGAADDSGLPNDRFFAVRPEGSVSTLKIQRTERGDSAVYLCASGDSGLNTGELFFGEGSRLTVL.

J is TRBJ1-2 and V is TRBV7-9; 9 bases are shared with TRBD1. CDR1 SEHNR and CDR2 FQNEAQ come from the germline V gene (reference sequence). Trimming removed 1 base from V and 7 bases from J; junction bases left unmatched: 7. The CDR3 length is 15 residues. CDR3 residues: CASSLEDRGKSGYTF. DNA for the CDR3: TGTGCCAGCAGCTTAGAAGACAGGGGGAAGAGTGGCTACACCTTC.

The V and J genes are TRBV4-1 and TRBJ1-4; no reliable D call. Germline V CDR1 and CDR2: MGHRA, YSYEKL. This CDR3 comprises 14 residues. The V end was cut by 7 bases, the J end by 5 bases, with 14 bases between. CDR3 bases: TGCGCCAGCACCCCCCTCGGGGTCAATGAAAAACTGTTTTTT. This sequence encodes CASTPLGVNEKLFF.

The J gene is TRBJ1-6, the V gene TRBV10-3, with 7 bases matching TRBD1. The CDR3 runs to 15 residues. V shed 4 bases and J 6 bases; nucleotides not matched to a gene: 6. In germline, CDR1 is ENHRY, CDR2 SYGVKD. This CDR3 is CAISGVRGINSPLHF. The CDR3 DNA reads TGTGCCATCAGTGGTGTCAGGGGGATTAATTCACCCCTCCACTTT.